The rows below give T cell receptor beta chains drawn from one sample of a study of blood T cell repertoires in COVID-19. This table comes from immunoSEQ multiplex PCR, and its TCRdb copy is limited to in-frame clones, with some not included. The sample holds about 310,000 clones, approximately 85% seen once. The source material was PBMCs or T cells enriched from blood (not recorded which). The receptor set was obtained from a man aged 25-45 years who had recovered from COVID-19. The CDR3 runs from the conserved cysteine through the conserved F or W. A D gene is named only where the DNA matches it firmly. Where a row states a size, it is once, few, many or the class of an expanded clone; other rows omit it.

J gene | D gene | V gene | clone size | CDR3 DNA | CDR3 protein
TRBJ2-7 | NA | TRBV20-1 | NA | TGCAGTGCTAGGATCCTACAGTTAGAGTACTTC | CSARILQLEYF
TRBJ2-3 | NA | TRBV11-3 | NA | TGTGCCAGCAGCTTAATTTCGGAGGCAGATACGCAGTATTTT | CASSLISEADTQYF
TRBJ2-2 | TRBD1 | TRBV7-7 | NA | TGTGCTAGCAGCCCGCCCCCAGGACAGGAAAACACCGGGGAGCTGTTTTTT | CASSPPPGQENTGELFF
TRBJ2-2 | NA | TRBV5-6 | NA | TGTGCCAGCAGCTCGACTACTGTGGCGAACACCGGGGAGCTGTTTTTT | CASSSTTVANTGELFF
TRBJ2-6 | TRBD1 | TRBV4-1 | NA | TGCGCCAGCAGCCAGGAGGGGACAGGGGCTCTCTCTGGGGCCAACGTCCTGACTTTC | CASSQEGTGALSGANVLTF
TRBJ2-5 | NA | TRBV5-4 | NA | TGTGCCAGCAGCCCGGGGTCGGGTCGTGAGACCCAGTACTTC | CASSPGSGRETQYF
TRBJ1-2 | NA | TRBV6-2/TRBV6-3 | NA | TGTGCCAGCAGTTACCCCCTCAACTATGGCTACACCTTC | CASSYPLNYGYTF
TRBJ1-1 | NA | TRBV6-6 | NA | TGTGCCAGCAGTCCTACAGGGATGAACACTGAAGCTTTCTTT | CASSPTGMNTEAFF
TRBJ2-1 | NA | TRBV4-2 | NA | TGTGCCAGCAGCCAAGATCACCATAGTGAGTTAGAGCAGTTCTTC | CASSQDHHSELEQFF
TRBJ1-1 | NA | TRBV7-2 | once | TGTGCCAGCAGCTTCGCGGAGGACACTGAAGCTTTCTTT | CASSFAEDTEAFF
TRBJ2-1 | TRBD2 | TRBV7-2 | NA | TGTGCCAGCAGGGCGGGACTAGGATTTTCCAATGAGCAGTTCTTC | CASRAGLGFSNEQFF
TRBJ1-3 | NA | TRBV29-1 | few | TGCAGCGTTGTGAGGAACTCTGGAAACACCATATATTTT | CSVVRNSGNTIYF
TRBJ1-2 | NA | TRBV7-2 | NA | TGTGCCAGCAGCTATAATACAGGAGCCTATGGCTACACCTTC | CASSYNTGAYGYTF
TRBJ1-2 | NA | TRBV5-4 | NA | TGTGCCAGCAGACAGGTGGGACTTAACTATGGCTACACCTTC | CASRQVGLNYGYTF
TRBJ1-2 | TRBD1 | TRBV30 | NA | TGTGCCTGGAGACCTTATACCGGGACAGGGGGCGCGGACTATGGCTACACCTTC | CAWRPYTGTGGADYGYTF
TRBJ2-7 | NA | TRBV6-2/TRBV6-3 | NA | TGTGCCAGCAGTCCCCGCCGGTCTAAAAAGCCCTACGAGCAGTACTTC | CASSPRRSKKPYEQYF
TRBJ2-1 | NA | TRBV4-3 | NA | TGCGCCAGCAGCCAAGATGCTGGCCCAGGGCTTGCCGTAGAGCAGTTCTTC | CASSQDAGPGLAVEQFF
TRBJ1-3 | TRBD1 | TRBV6-5 | NA | TGTGCCAGCAGGGACAGGGGCGCATACACCATATATTTT | CASRDRGAYTIYF
TRBJ2-5 | TRBD1 | TRBV11-2 | NA | TGTGCCAGCAGCTCCAGACAGGGAGTGAACCAAGAGACCCAGTACTTC | CASSSRQGVNQETQYF
TRBJ1-2 | TRBD1 | TRBV7-9 | NA | TGTGCCAGCAGCTTAGTAGGACAGGGGGCGGACGGCTACACCTTC | CASSLVGQGADGYTF
TRBJ1-1 | TRBD1 | TRBV7-8 | NA | TGTGCCAGCAGCCCCGGGACAGGGGGCCTACTACGTTGGGTGAACACTGAAGCTTTCTTT | CASSPGTGGLLRWVNTEAFF
TRBJ2-7 | NA | TRBV7-8 | NA | TGTGCCAGCAGCTTAAGCGCGTTTGGACAGTTCTACGAGCAGTACTTC | CASSLSAFGQFYEQYF
TRBJ1-2 | NA | TRBV18 | NA | TGTGCCAGCTCACCCGGTCGTCGGAACTATGGCTACACCTTC | CASSPGRRNYGYTF
TRBJ1-1 | TRBD1 | TRBV6-5 | NA | TGTGCCAGCAGCCGGACAGGGGGCCCCAACACTGAAGCTTTCTTT | CASSRTGGPNTEAFF
TRBJ1-1 | NA | TRBV24-1 | NA | TGTGCCACCAGTGATTATAAGGGGGAAGCTTTCTTT | CATSDYKGEAFF
TRBJ2-7 | NA | TRBV2 | NA | TGTGCCAGCAGGACTACCCTTAGCTACGAGCAGTACTTC | CASRTTLSYEQYF
TRBJ2-5 | TRBD1 | TRBV29-1 | once | TGCAGCGTCGATAGGGGACAGGGCGCCGAGACCCAGTACTTC | CSVDRGQGAETQYF
TRBJ1-2 | NA | TRBV4-1 | NA | TGCGCCAGCAGCCCATTCGACAGCCCAGCTAACTATGGCTACACCTTC | CASSPFDSPANYGYTF
TRBJ2-2 | NA | TRBV7-8 | NA | TGTGCCAGCAGCGGTTTGATAGGCAGACTTTTAACCGCGAACACCGGGGAGCTGTTTTTT | CASSGLIGRLLTANTGELFF
TRBJ2-7 | NA | TRBV3-1/TRBV3-2 | NA | TGTGCCAGCAGCCAAGATCCCACCTACGAGCAGTACTTC | CASSQDPTYEQYF
TRBJ2-3 | NA | TRBV3-1/TRBV3-2 | NA | TGTGCCAGCAGCCAAGGGGCGGGGTGGAGCCCTAGCACAGATACGCAGTATTTT | CASSQGAGWSPSTDTQYF
TRBJ1-3 | NA | TRBV5-5 | NA | TGTGCCAGCAGCTTGGTAAGGGGATTGTCGAGGATGAACACCATATATTTT | CASSLVRGLSRMNTIYF
TRBJ2-1 | NA | TRBV6-5 | once | TGTGCCAGCAGTCGCGTAGTTTCCTTAGAGCAGTTCTTC | CASSRVVSLEQFF
TRBJ2-3 | TRBD2 | TRBV20-1 | NA | TGCAGTGCTAGTGGGACTAGCGGAGCAGATACGCAGTATTTT | CSASGTSGADTQYF
TRBJ1-3 | NA | TRBV5-1 | NA | TGCGCCAGCAGCCAGATGGGCCTGCACTCTGGAAACACCATATATTTT | CASSQMGLHSGNTIYF
TRBJ1-1 | TRBD1 | TRBV7-3 | NA | TGTGCCAGCAGCTCCGAGGGGGCGGGAGGGAGCACTGAAGCTTTCTTT | CASSSEGAGGSTEAFF
TRBJ2-3 | NA | TRBV3-1/TRBV3-2 | NA | TGTGCCAGCAGCCCCTGGGCCAGGACAGATACGCAGTATTTT | CASSPWARTDTQYF
TRBJ1-3 | NA | TRBV25-1 | NA | TGTGCCAGCAGGGCGGCCTCTGGAAACACCATATATTTT | CASRAASGNTIYF